This T cell receptor beta chain was obtained from a study of blood T cell repertoires in COVID-19. Background on the study: COVID-19 samples collected from the United States, Italy and Spain covered acute and convalescent phases.

Authors' data handling: How many nucleated cells were present was estimated from reference gene primer amplification. Sequenced by immunoSEQ multiplex PCR; TCRdb stores in-frame clones only, minus some. V and J calls plus clone size are reproduced from that table; the DNA served to infer D and trimming. The table shows 150,000 or so clones, with 79% occurring only once. Input material: peripheral blood. The sequence was collected from a woman aged 55-69 years with COVID-19, enrolled during active disease.

The CDR3 protein is CASSKGRGGAVLDEQFF. In DNA, the CDR3 is TGTGCCAGCAGCAAAGGACGCGGGGGGGCCGTTTTGGATGAGCAGTTCTTC. The V call is TRBV21-1, the J call TRBJ2-1; the table's D gene call, TRBD2, was not cross checked with the DNA. TRBV21-1 is a documented pseudogene. The CDR3 sequence is 17 residues long.